This TCR beta chain was obtained from a study of T cell repertoires in cytomegalovirus infection. Across the whole study: In public TCR beta signatures, there were indications of both CMV infection and matching HLA type. The study's findings and limits: Predominance within the ex vivo response was attributable to HLA-C-restricted CMV-specific TCR beta clonotypes.

One entry per CDR3 protein, called by TCRdb with MiXCR from the reads. This sample yields about 740,000 distinct CDR3 sequences, of which less than 40% are seen a single time; 2.8% belongs to the top ten. This clonotype was detected many times. Its target is not known. CDR3 length equals 17 residues. CDR1 and CDR2 (germline): SEHNR, FQNEAQ (reference sequence). V gave up 3 bases and J gave up 7 bases, with 22 bases separating them. This chain links TRBV7-9 with TRBJ2-1; D is ambiguous. The sequenced sample consisted of PBMCs. The sequence derives from a human donor in good health (CMV status not recorded). Some clones in this sample may be carry-over from other donors' samples. CDR3 amino acids: CASSLHKGFGGLNEQFF. CDR3 nucleotide sequence: TGTGCCAGCAGCTTGCATAAGGGTTTTGGTGGTTTGAATGAGCAGTTCTTC.